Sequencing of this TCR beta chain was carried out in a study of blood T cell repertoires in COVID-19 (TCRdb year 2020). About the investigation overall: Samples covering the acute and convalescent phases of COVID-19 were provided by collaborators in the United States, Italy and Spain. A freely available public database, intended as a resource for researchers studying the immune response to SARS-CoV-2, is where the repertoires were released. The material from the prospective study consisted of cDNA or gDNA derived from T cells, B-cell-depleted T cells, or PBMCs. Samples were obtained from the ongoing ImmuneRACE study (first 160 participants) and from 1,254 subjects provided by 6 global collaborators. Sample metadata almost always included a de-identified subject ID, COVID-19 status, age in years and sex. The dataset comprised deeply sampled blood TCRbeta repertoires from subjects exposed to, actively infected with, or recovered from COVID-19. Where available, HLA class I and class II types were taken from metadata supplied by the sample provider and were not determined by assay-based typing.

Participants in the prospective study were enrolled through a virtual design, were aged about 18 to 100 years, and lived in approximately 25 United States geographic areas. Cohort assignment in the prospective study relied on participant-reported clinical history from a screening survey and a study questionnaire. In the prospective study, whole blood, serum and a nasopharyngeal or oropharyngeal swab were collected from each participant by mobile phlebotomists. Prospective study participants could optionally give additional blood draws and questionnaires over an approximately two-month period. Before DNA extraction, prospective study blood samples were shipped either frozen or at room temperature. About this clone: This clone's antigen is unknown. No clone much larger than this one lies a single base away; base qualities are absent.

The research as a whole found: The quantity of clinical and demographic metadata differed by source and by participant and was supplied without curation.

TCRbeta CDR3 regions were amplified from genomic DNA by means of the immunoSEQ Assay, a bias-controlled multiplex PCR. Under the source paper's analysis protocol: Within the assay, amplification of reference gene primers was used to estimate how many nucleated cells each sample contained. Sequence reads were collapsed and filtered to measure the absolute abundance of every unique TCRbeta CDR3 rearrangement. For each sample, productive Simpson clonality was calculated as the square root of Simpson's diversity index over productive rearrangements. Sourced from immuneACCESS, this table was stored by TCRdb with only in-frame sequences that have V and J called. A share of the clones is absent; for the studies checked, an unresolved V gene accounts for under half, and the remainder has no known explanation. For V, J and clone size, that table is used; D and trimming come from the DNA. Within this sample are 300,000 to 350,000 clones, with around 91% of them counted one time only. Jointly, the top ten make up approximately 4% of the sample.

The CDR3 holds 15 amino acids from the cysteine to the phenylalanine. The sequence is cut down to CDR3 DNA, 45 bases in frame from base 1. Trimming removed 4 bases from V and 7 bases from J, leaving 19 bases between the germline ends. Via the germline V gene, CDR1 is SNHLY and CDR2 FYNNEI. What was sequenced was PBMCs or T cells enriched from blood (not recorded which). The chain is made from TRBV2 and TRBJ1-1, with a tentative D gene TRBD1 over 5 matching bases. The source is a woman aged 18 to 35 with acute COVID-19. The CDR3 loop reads CASSGTGGMEIEAFF. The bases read TGTGCCAGCAGTGGAACTGGGGGGATGGAGATTGAAGCTTTCTTT.